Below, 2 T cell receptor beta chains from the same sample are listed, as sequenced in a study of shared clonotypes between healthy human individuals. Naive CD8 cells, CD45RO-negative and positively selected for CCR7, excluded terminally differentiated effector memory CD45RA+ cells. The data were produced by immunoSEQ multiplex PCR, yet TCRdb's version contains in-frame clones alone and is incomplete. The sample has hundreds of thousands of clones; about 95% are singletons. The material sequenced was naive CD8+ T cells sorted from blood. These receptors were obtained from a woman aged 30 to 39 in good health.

CDR3 in amino acids: CASTGGVSEQYF. CDR3 nucleotides: TGTGCCAGTACAGGGGGGGTCAGCGAGCAGTACTTC. The genes are TRBV7-9 and TRBJ2-7; maybe TRBD1 (8 bases). Germline assignment: CDR1 SEHNR and CDR2 FQNEAQ (reference sequence). The CDR3 is 12 amino acids. Between the trimmed V and J ends, which lost 9 bases and 6 bases, there was a span of 15 bases.

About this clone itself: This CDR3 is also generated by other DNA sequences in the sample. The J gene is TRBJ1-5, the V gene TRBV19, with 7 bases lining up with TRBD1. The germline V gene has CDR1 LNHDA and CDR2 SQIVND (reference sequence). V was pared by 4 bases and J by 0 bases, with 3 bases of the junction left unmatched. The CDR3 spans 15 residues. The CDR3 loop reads CASSRDSYSNQPQHF. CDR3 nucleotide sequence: TGTGCCAGTAGTAGGGACAGTTATAGCAATCAGCCCCAGCATTTT. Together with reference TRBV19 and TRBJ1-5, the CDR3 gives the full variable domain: DGGITQSPKYLFRKEGQNVTLSCEQNLNHDAMYWYRQDPGQGLRLIYYSQIVNDFQKGDIAEGYSVSREKKESFPLTVTSAQKNPTAFYLCASSRDSYSNQPQHFGDGTRLSIL.